Below, 20 T cell receptor beta chains from the same sample are listed, as sequenced in a study of blood T cell repertoires in COVID-19. Sequenced by immunoSEQ multiplex PCR; TCRdb stores in-frame clones only, minus some. This table has about 410,000 clones, roughly 88% appearing once. The sample comprised peripheral blood. The receptors shown here come from a woman aged 30 to 39 with active or convalescent COVID-19.

This clone turned up a few times. The rearrangement uses TRBV29-1 and TRBJ1-5, with 8 positions matching TRBD1. Trimming at V came to 7 bases and at J to 8 bases, leaving 7 bases not matched to a gene. This CDR3 spans 12 amino acids. Germline lookup yields CDR1 SQVTM and CDR2 ANQGSEA. The CDR3 sequence: CSATQTGEPQHF. CDR3 nucleotides: TGCAGCGCTACACAGACAGGGGAGCCCCAGCATTTT.

In this sample, this clone turned up a few times. The rearrangement links TRBV29-1 to TRBJ2-2; perhaps TRBD2 as D (6 bases). V was clipped by 5 bases and J by 3 bases, with 10 bases between them. The CDR3 contains 13 residues. Germline loops: CDR1 SQVTM, CDR2 ANQGSEA. CDR3 residues: CSVLRRDTGELFF. The CDR3 nucleotides are TGCAGCGTTTTGCGGAGGGACACCGGGGAGCTGTTTTTT.

V usage is TRBV7-9 and J usage is TRBJ1-3; tentative D call: TRBD1 (6 bases). Between the trimmed V and J ends, which lost 3 bases and 0 bases, there was a span of 12 bases. The V gene's germline CDR1 is SEHNR and CDR2 FQNEAQ (reference sequence). The CDR3 covers 16 residues. The CDR3 loop reads CASSFWTVSSGNTIYF. The CDR3 DNA sequence: TGTGCCAGCAGCTTTTGGACAGTAAGCTCTGGAAACACCATATATTTT. The whole variable domain, filled in from reference TRBV7-9 and TRBJ1-3, reads DTGVSQNPRHKITKRGQNVTFRCDPISEHNRLYWYRQTLGQGPEFLTYFQNEAQLEKSRLLSDRFSAERPKGSFSTLEIQRTEQGDSAMYLCASSFWTVSSGNTIYFGEGSWLTVV.

The genes are TRBV27 and TRBJ1-1; possible D gene TRBD1, 5 bases. The germline gives CDR1 MNHEY, CDR2 SMNVEV (reference sequence). The length of the CDR3 is 15 residues. With 5 bases removed from V and 0 bases from J, the gap between germline ends came to 13 bases. CDR3 residues: CASSQSGGLNTEAFF. The CDR3, as DNA: TGTGCCAGCAGTCAATCCGGGGGGTTGAACACTGAAGCTTTCTTT.

This chain connects TRBV6-6 to TRBJ2-2; D is perhaps TRBD1 (6 bases). The germline V gene encodes CDR1 MNHNY and CDR2 SVGAGI (reference sequence). V gave up 0 bases and J gave up 5 bases, with 13 bases separating them. The CDR3 has 16 amino acids. This CDR3 reads CASSYSTQGTTGELFF. CDR3 bases: TGTGCCAGCAGTTACTCGACCCAGGGGACGACCGGGGAGCTGTTTTTT.

The chain joins TRBV3-1 (or the pseudogene TRBV3-2) to TRBJ2-2; TRBD2 aligns across 14 bases. The length of the CDR3 is 18 residues. Germline lookup yields CDR1 LGHDT and CDR2 YNNKEL (reference sequence). Germline trimming cut 3 bases from V and 3 bases from J; bases unmatched to any gene: 6. In DNA, the CDR3 is TGTGCCAGCAGCCACCCCAAGGGACTAGCGGGAGACACCGGGGAGCTGTTTTTT. Translated, it gives CASSHPKGLAGDTGELFF.

J is TRBJ2-1 and V is TRBV27; TRBD2 aligns across 7 bases. Germline loops: CDR1 MNHEY, CDR2 SMNVEV (reference sequence). The CDR3 consists of 14 residues. With 3 bases clipped from V and 10 bases from J, the junction kept 9 bases outside the gene matches. DNA for the CDR3: TGTGCCAGCAGTTTTCCGGGGGGAAGGAGGGAGCAGTTCTTC. It encodes CASSFPGGRREQFF.

This clone has just a few counts. V and J are TRBV2 and TRBJ1-2; TRBD1 aligns across 7 bases. Germline loops: CDR1 SNHLY, CDR2 FYNNEI. V dropped 7 bases and J dropped 7; count of bases not matched to a gene: 9. The CDR3 length is 13 residues. Here the CDR3 DNA reads TGTGCCAGCATTATGGAGACAGGGACTGGCTACACCTTC. The encoded protein is CASIMETGTGYTF.

The chain is built from TRBV19 and TRBJ1-1; D perhaps matches TRBD1 (5 bases). Germline CDR1 LNHDA, CDR2 SQIVND (reference sequence). This CDR3 has 14 residues. V dropped 2 bases and J dropped 5 bases, with 12 bases sitting between them. The CDR3 spells CASSIRQGGTEAFF. The CDR3 nucleotides are TGTGCCAGTAGTATAAGGCAGGGAGGGACTGAAGCTTTCTTT.

This clone is a singleton in its sample. The chain joins TRBV5-1 to TRBJ2-1, with 14 nucleotides matching TRBD2. Losses at the gene ends were 4 bases for V and 4 bases for J; bases not matched to a gene: 7. Germline CDR1 SGHRS, CDR2 YFSETQ. CDR3 length: 17 residues. CDR3 loop: CASSMGLAGAGYNEQFF. The DNA of the CDR3 is TGCGCCAGCAGCATGGGACTAGCGGGAGCGGGTTACAATGAGCAGTTCTTC.

This rearrangement joins TRBV11-2 to TRBJ1-6; D is ambiguous. Germline V CDR1 and CDR2: SGHAT, FQNNGV. The V gene lost 0 bases and the J gene lost 8 bases, with 11 bases spanning the gap. This CDR3 contains 15 residues. CDR3 bases: TGTGCCAGCAGCTTAGATGCGGGCTGGGATTCACCCCTCCACTTT. It yields the protein CASSLDAGWDSPLHF.

This clone has a single count. This rearrangement joins TRBV2 to TRBJ1-1; unclear D gene. The CDR3 length is 10 residues. V shed 7 bases and J shed 8 bases, with 8 bases lying between them. Germline loops: CDR1 SNHLY, CDR2 FYNNEI. For the CDR3, the DNA is TGTGCCAGCATAAACAAGGAAGCTTTCTTT. The encoded protein is CASINKEAFF.

This chain joins TRBV7-7 and TRBJ1-3; tentative D call: TRBD1 (5 bases). Germline CDR1 SSHAT, CDR2 FNYEAQ (reference sequence). V shed 5 bases and J shed 3 bases, with 11 bases lying between them. The CDR3 runs to 14 residues. The CDR3: CASSPGNGGNTIYF. CDR3 bases: TGTGCCAGCAGCCCAGGGAATGGTGGAAACACCATATATTTT.

In its sample, this clone was seen once. The chain links TRBV6-5 to TRBJ1-3; 9 bases align to TRBD1. The trim removed 0 bases at V and 9 bases at J, leaving 6 bases unmatched. The germline V gene has CDR1 MNHEY and CDR2 SVGAGI. The CDR3 loop spans 15 amino acids. The CDR3 protein is CASSYSWDRAGTIYF. Here the CDR3 DNA reads TGTGCCAGCAGTTACTCGTGGGACAGGGCAGGCACCATATATTTT.

J is TRBJ2-2 and V is TRBV6-2 or TRBV6-3, with D unresolved. V was pared by 4 bases and J by 6 bases, with 6 bases between. This CDR3 region has 12 residues. Germline values: CDR1 MNHEY, CDR2 SVGEGT. The CDR3 reads CASSSPAGELFF. The CDR3 nucleotides read TGTGCCAGCAGTTCCCCTGCCGGGGAGCTGTTTTTT.

With respect to this clone: Germline is not matched at one junction end, which may reflect a read error. The chain recombines TRBV19 with TRBJ1-1, with a weak D call TRBD1 (6 bases). Germline-derived CDR1 and CDR2 are LNHDA and SQIVND (reference sequence). The CDR3 length is 13 residues. CDR3 sequence: CVSSDRLNTEAFF. In nucleotides, the CDR3 is TGTGTCAGTAGTGACAGGCTGAACACTGAAGCTTTCTTT. Variable domain in full (rest from reference TRBV19 and TRBJ1-1): DGGITQSPKYLFRKEGQNVTLSCEQNLNHDAMYWYRQDPGQGLRLIYYSQIVNDFQKGDIAEGYSVSREKKESFPLTVTSAQKNPTAFYLCVSSDRLNTEAFFGQGTRLTVV.

This chain uses TRBV11-2 with TRBJ2-1; 8 bases line up with TRBD2. CDR1 and CDR2 from the germline V gene are SGHAT and FQNNGV. Trimming at V came to 4 bases and at J to 0 bases, leaving 2 bases not matched to a gene. The CDR3 runs to 15 residues. CDR3 coding DNA: TGTGCCAGCAGCTCGGGGGGGGACTCCTACAATGAGCAGTTCTTC. This codes for CASSSGGDSYNEQFF.

The chain uses TRBV5-4 and TRBJ2-3, with 7 bases identical to TRBD2. Trimming removed 5 bases from V and 2 bases from J; junction bases left unmatched: 8. This CDR3 region has 15 residues. Germline V lookup: CDR1 SGHNT, CDR2 YYREEE (reference sequence). CDR3 sequence reads: CASRQTGTNTDTQYF. CDR3 nucleotides: TGTGCCAGCAGACAAACCGGGACTAACACAGATACGCAGTATTTT.

This clone was detected once. The chain uses TRBV4-2 and TRBJ2-7; a possible D gene is TRBD2 (5 bases). The V end lost 1 base, the J end lost 3 bases, and 16 bases lay between the germline ends. Germline loops: CDR1 LGHNA, CDR2 YNFKEQ. This CDR3 is built from 16 residues. The CDR3 protein is CASSQVEVGFFYEQYF. The CDR3 DNA sequence: TGTGCCAGCAGCCAAGTGGAGGTGGGCTTCTTCTACGAGCAGTACTTC.

V and J are TRBV19 and TRBJ2-5; weak D call: TRBD2 (7 bases). This CDR3 region has 14 residues. From germline, CDR1 is LNHDA and CDR2 SQIVND (reference sequence). Trimming stripped 3 bases from V and 5 bases from J, with 13 bases between. The CDR3 DNA sequence: TGTGCCAGTAGTATGTCGCGGGGGCCCGAGACCCAGTACTTC. It specifies CASSMSRGPETQYF. The whole variable domain, filled in from reference TRBV19 and TRBJ2-5, reads DGGITQSPKYLFRKEGQNVTLSCEQNLNHDAMYWYRQDPGQGLRLIYYSQIVNDFQKGDIAEGYSVSREKKESFPLTVTSAQKNPTAFYLCASSMSRGPETQYFGPGTRLLVL.